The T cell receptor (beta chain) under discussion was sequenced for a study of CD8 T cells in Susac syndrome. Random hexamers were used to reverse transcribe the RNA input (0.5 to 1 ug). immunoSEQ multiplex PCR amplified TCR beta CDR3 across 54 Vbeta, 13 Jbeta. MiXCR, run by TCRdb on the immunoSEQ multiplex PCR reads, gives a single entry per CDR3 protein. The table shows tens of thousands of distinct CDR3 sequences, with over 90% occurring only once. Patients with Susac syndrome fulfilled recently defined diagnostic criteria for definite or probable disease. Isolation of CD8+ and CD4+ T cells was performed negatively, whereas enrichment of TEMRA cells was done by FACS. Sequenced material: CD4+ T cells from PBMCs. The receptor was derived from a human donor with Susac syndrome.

CDR3: CAWSQSSTDTQYF. The CDR3 nucleotides read TGTGCCTGGAGTCAATCTAGCACAGATACGCAGTATTTT. The chain joins TRBV30 to TRBJ2-3; no clear D gene. Trimming took off 2 bases at V and 0 bases at J, with 6 bases between the two ends. Germline CDR1 and CDR2: GTSNPN and SVGIG (reference sequence). This CDR3 has 13 amino acids.